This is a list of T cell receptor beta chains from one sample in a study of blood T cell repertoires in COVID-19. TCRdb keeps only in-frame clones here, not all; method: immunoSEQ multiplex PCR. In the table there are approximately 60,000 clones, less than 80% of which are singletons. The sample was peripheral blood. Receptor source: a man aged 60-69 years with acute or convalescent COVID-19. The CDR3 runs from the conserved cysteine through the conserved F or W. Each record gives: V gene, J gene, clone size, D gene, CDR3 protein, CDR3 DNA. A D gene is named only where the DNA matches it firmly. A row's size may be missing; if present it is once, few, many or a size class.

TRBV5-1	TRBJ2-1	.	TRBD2	CASSLGGSGSSYNEQFF	TGCGCCAGCAGCTTGGGCGGTAGCGGGAGCTCCTACAATGAGCAGTTCTTC
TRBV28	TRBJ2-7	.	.	CASNFFRASYEQYF	TGTGCCAGCAATTTCTTCAGGGCCTCCTACGAGCAGTACTTC
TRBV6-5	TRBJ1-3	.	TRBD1	CASGRTGSGNTIYF	TGTGCCAGCGGCCGGACAGGGTCTGGAAACACCATATATTTT
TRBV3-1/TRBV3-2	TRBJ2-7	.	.	CASSQDGAPRGQYF	TGTGCCAGCAGCCAAGATGGGGCCCCTCGCGGGCAGTACTTC
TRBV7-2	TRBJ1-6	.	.	CASSLSQGLPLHF	TGTGCCAGCAGCTTATCACAGGGATTGCCCCTCCACTTT
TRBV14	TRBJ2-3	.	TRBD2	CASSQVGLGTDTQYF	TGTGCCAGCAGCCAAGTGGGACTAGGGACAGATACGCAGTATTTT
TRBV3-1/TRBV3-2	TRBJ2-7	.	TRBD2	CASSRNEGLVPYEQYF	TGTGCCAGCAGCCGGAATGAGGGACTAGTCCCCTACGAGCAGTACTTC
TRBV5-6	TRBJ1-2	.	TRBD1	CASSLGTGKGYTF	TGTGCCAGCAGCCTAGGGACAGGGAAAGGCTACACCTTC
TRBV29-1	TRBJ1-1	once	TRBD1	CSGTGLMNTEAFF	TGCAGCGGGACAGGGCTTATGAACACTGAAGCTTTCTTT
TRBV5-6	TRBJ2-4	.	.	CASSLIGQQNIQYF	TGTGCCAGCAGCTTGATAGGACAGCAAAACATTCAGTACTTC
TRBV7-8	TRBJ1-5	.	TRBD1	CASTLGVRQGVNQPQHF	TGTGCCAGCACCCTTGGAGTGAGACAGGGGGTCAATCAGCCCCAGCATTTT
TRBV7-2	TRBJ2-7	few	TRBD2	CASSLEVSGAYEQYF	TGTGCCAGCAGCTTAGAGGTTAGCGGGGCGTACGAGCAGTACTTC
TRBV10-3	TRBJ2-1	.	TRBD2	CAIRGLARNEQFF	TGTGCCATTCGAGGACTAGCGAGGAATGAGCAGTTCTTC
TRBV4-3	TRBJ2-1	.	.	CASSQDFPGYNEQFF	TGCGCCAGCAGCCAAGATTTCCCAGGTTACAATGAGCAGTTCTTC
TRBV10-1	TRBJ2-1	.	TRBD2	CASSRGVNEQFF	TGCGCCAGCAGCCGGGGGGTAAATGAGCAGTTCTTC
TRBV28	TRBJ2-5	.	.	CASSLSYQETQYF	TGTGCCAGCAGTTTATCTTACCAAGAGACCCAGTACTTC
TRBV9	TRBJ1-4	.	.	CASSDLRDTIPGREKLFF	TGTGCCAGCAGCGACCTCCGGGACACCATCCCCGGGCGTGAAAAACTGTTTTTT